The rows below give T cell receptor beta chains drawn from one sample of a study of cytomegalovirus exposure and HLA in healthy donors. The repertoire was sequenced with immunoSEQ multiplex PCR; TCRdb's copy has only in-frame clones and lacks some. This table has 150,000 to 200,000 clones, roughly 72% appearing once. The sample comprised PBMCs. All receptors derive from a woman aged 25 to 39 in good health and CMV-seropositive. CDR3s include the opening cysteine and the closing phenylalanine or tryptophan. D genes are given only for firm matches. Part of the rows lack a size; the others show once, few, many or a class for expanded clones.

d_gene,abundance,j_gene,v_gene,CDR3aa,CDR3nt
TRBD1,.,TRBJ1-1,TRBV2,CASSLDRGTEAFF,TGTGCCAGCAGTTTAGACAGGGGCACTGAAGCTTTCTTT
TRBD2,.,TRBJ2-2,TRBV5-1,CASSLLVLVTGLAGGTNTGELFF,TGCGCCAGCAGCTTACTCGTTCTAGTTACGGGACTAGCGGGGGGGACGAACACCGGGGAGCTGTTTTTT
.,.,TRBJ1-2,TRBV5-1,CASSEGQSFYYGYTF,TGCGCCAGCAGCGAAGGACAGAGTTTTTACTATGGCTACACCTTC
TRBD1,.,TRBJ1-2,TRBV5-6,CASSREQGHYGYTF,TGTGCCAGCAGCCGTGAACAGGGGCACTATGGCTACACCTTC
.,.,TRBJ1-2,TRBV27,CASSPLGVRGRNYGYIF,TGTGCCAGCAGTCCCCTTGGGGTGCGGGGGCGCAACTATGGCTACATCTTC
TRBD1,few,TRBJ1-4,TRBV4-1,CASSQLGTGVEKLFF,TGCGCCAGCAGCCAGCTCGGGACAGGGGTCGAAAAACTGTTTTTT
TRBD1,.,TRBJ1-4,TRBV28,CASSTGQGNEKLFF,TGTGCCAGCAGCACGGGACAGGGTAATGAAAAACTGTTTTTT
TRBD2,.,TRBJ2-1,TRBV4-3,CASSQAAGLVNEQFF,TGCGCCAGCAGCCAAGCCGCGGGACTAGTGAATGAGCAGTTCTTC
.,.,TRBJ2-7,TRBV4-1,CASSHPINSYEQYF,TGCGCCAGCAGCCATCCCATTAACAGCTACGAGCAGTACTTC
TRBD1,.,TRBJ1-1,TRBV30,CAWSVGDSEAPHIYLGAFF,TGTGCCTGGAGTGTAGGGGACAGTGAAGCTCCTCATATATATCTAGGGGCTTTCTTT
TRBD1,.,TRBJ1-2,TRBV7-9,CSSSPGAGQGAGYGYTF,TGTTCCAGCAGCCCCGGAGCTGGACAGGGGGCGGGTTATGGCTACACCTTC
TRBD2,.,TRBJ2-3,TRBV18,CASSPQGLAGGPDTQYF,TGTGCCAGCTCACCACAAGGACTAGCGGGAGGGCCAGATACGCAGTATTTT
TRBD2,.,TRBJ2-1,TRBV27,CASRPGLAGGNINEQFF,TGTGCCAGCAGACCGGGACTAGCGGGAGGAAATATAAATGAGCAGTTCTTC
TRBD2,once,TRBJ2-5,TRBV11-2,CASSLLAVQETQYF,TGTGCCAGCAGCTTGCTAGCGGTTCAAGAGACCCAGTACTTC
.,.,TRBJ2-1,TRBV5-4,CASRSSAYNEQFF,TGTGCCAGCAGGTCTAGCGCCTACAATGAGCAGTTCTTC
TRBD1,.,TRBJ1-4,TRBV5-1,CASSKQGPHGEKLFF,TGCGCCAGCAGCAAACAGGGGCCCCACGGGGAAAAACTGTTTTTT
TRBD2,few,TRBJ2-7,TRBV6-1,CASSAIAGANYEQYF,TGTGCCAGCAGCGCAATAGCGGGGGCAAACTACGAGCAGTACTTC
.,.,TRBJ1-1,TRBV14,CASSQGGPGLEAFF,TGTGCCAGCAGCCAAGGGGGTCCGGGACTCGAAGCTTTCTTT
TRBD2,.,TRBJ2-7,TRBV5-1,CASLAVAGAYEQYF,TGCGCCAGCTTGGCCGTCGCGGGAGCCTACGAGCAGTACTTC
TRBD2,.,TRBJ2-1,TRBV27,CASSPSRGEFSVDEQFF,TGTGCCAGCAGTCCATCTCGGGGGGAATTTTCAGTCGATGAGCAGTTCTTC
.,.,TRBJ1-1,TRBV7-6,CASSLAGSRNTEAFF,TGTGCCAGCAGCTTAGCGGGCAGCCGGAACACTGAAGCTTTCTTT
.,.,TRBJ1-2,TRBV9,CASSVAGGSIKGYTF,TGTGCCAGCAGCGTAGCCGGGGGTTCTATTAAGGGCTACACCTTC
.,.,TRBJ1-4,TRBV6-5,CASGWGEKLFF,TGTGCCAGCGGGTGGGGCGAAAAACTGTTTTTT
.,.,TRBJ1-1,TRBV5-6,CASSPGLPFSAFF,TGTGCCAGCAGCCCGGGACTCCCCTTCTCGGCTTTCTTT
.,.,TRBJ1-2,TRBV20-1,CSAGGEGYTF,TGCAGTGCTGGAGGGGAGGGCTACACCTTC
.,once,TRBJ2-7,TRBV2,CASSEASDDYEQYF,TGTGCCAGCAGTGAGGCTAGCGATGACTACGAGCAGTACTTC
.,.,TRBJ2-5,TRBV15,CATSRDVRTGDRETQYF,TGTGCCACCAGCAGAGATGTACGGACCGGAGACAGGGAGACCCAGTACTTC